This T cell receptor beta chain appears in the sequencing data of a study of blood T cell repertoires in COVID-19. Overall study: The origin of the acute and convalescent COVID-19 samples was the United States, Italy and Spain.

Authors' data handling: Estimation of nucleated cell counts was performed using reference gene primer amplification. Assay used: immunoSEQ multiplex PCR; TCRdb lists only in-frame clones, some missing. V and J calls and clone size come straight from that table; D and trimming were deduced from the DNA. Among 150,000 to 200,000 clones, around three quarters were seen once, and the ten largest hold around 6.3%. The CDR3 runs 16 residues. In germline, CDR1 is MNHNY, CDR2 SVGAGI (reference sequence). Trimming left V 2 bases short and J 5 bases short, with 15 bases between. Material for sequencing was peripheral blood. This TCR derives from a man between 65 and 85 years old with active or convalescent COVID-19. This chain uses TRBV6-6 with TRBJ1-4; tentative D call: TRBD1 (5 bases). The CDR3 sequence is CASSYRQLSGNEKLFF. The CDR3 DNA reads as TGTGCCAGCAGTTACAGACAGCTCTCTGGCAATGAAAAACTGTTTTTT.